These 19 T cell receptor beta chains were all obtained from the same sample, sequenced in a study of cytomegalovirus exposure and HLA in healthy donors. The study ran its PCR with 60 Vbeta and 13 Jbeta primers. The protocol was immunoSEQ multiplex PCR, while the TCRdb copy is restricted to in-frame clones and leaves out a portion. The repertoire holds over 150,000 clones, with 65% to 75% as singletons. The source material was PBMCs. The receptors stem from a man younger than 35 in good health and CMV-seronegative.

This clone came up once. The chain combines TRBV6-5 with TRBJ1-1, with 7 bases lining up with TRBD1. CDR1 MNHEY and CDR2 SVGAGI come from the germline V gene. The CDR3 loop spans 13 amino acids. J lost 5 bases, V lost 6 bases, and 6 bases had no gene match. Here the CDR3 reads CASRYRGGTEAFF. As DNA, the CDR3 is TGTGCCAGCAGGTACAGGGGAGGAACTGAAGCTTTCTTT.

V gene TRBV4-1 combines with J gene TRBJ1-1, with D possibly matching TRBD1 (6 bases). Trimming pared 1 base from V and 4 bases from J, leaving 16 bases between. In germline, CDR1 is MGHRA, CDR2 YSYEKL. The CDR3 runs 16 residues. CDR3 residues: CASSQGLTGFFTEAFF. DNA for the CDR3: TGCGCCAGCAGCCAAGGCCTGACAGGTTTTTTCACTGAAGCTTTCTTT.

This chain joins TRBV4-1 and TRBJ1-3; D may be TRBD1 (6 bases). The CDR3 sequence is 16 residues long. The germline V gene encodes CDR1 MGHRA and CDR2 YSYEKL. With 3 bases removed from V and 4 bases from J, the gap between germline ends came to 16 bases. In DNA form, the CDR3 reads TGCGCCAGCAGCCACTCCAACAGGGTAGGAGGAAACACCATATATTTT. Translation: CASSHSNRVGGNTIYF.

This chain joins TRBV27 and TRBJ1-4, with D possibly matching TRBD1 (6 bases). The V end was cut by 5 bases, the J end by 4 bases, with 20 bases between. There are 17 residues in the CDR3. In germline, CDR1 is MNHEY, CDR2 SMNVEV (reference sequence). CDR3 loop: CASSPLMVQGSNEKLFF. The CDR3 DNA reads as TGTGCCAGCAGTCCCCTTATGGTCCAGGGGAGTAATGAAAAACTGTTTTTT.

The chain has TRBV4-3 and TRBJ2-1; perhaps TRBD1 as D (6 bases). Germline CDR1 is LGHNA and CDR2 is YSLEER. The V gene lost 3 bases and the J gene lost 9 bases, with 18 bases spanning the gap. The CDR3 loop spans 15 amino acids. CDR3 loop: CASSHLEQGSGEQFF. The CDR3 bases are TGCGCCAGCAGCCATCTCGAGCAGGGGTCCGGTGAGCAGTTCTTC.

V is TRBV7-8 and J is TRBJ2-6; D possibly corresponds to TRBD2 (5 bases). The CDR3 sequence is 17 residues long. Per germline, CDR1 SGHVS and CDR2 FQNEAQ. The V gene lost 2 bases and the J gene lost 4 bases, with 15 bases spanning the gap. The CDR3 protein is CASSLMRALRGANVLTF. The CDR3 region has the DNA TGTGCCAGCAGCTTAATGAGGGCCCTGAGGGGGGCCAACGTCCTGACTTTC.

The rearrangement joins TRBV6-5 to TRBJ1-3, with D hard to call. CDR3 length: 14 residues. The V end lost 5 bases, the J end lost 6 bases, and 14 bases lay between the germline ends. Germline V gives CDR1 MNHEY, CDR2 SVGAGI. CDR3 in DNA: TGTGCCAGCAGTGAAGGGAGCTGGGAAAACACCATATATTTT. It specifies CASSEGSWENTIYF.

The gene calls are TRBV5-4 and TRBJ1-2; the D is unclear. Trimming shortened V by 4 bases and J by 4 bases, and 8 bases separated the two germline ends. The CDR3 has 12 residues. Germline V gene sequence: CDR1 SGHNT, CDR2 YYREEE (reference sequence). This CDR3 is CASSPVGYGYTF. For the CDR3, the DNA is TGTGCCAGCAGCCCTGTCGGCTATGGCTACACCTTC.

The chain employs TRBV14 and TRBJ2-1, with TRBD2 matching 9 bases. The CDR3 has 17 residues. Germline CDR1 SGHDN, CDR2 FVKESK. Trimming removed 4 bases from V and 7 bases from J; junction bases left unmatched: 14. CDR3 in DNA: TGTGCCAGCAGCCCTTGGAGCGGGGGGAAGGTTCATAATGAGCAGTTCTTC. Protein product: CASSPWSGGKVHNEQFF.

CDR3 in DNA: TGTGCCACCAGCAGAGATTACGGGGGGCTACACAGTCAGTACTTC. This gives the protein CATSRDYGGLHSQYF. The V gene is TRBV15, the J gene TRBJ2-4; TRBD2 might be the D (7 bases). The CDR3 is 15 amino acids. CDR1 is LNHNV and CDR2 is YYDKDF in the germline V gene (reference sequence). The V end was cut by 0 bases, the J end by 12 bases, with 18 bases between.

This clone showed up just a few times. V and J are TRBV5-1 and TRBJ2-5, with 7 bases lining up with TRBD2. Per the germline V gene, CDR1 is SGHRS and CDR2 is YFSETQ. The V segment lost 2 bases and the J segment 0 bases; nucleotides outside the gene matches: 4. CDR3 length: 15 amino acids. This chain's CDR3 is CASSFVGGYQETQYF. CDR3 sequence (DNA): TGCGCCAGCAGCTTTGTGGGGGGGTACCAAGAGACCCAGTACTTC.

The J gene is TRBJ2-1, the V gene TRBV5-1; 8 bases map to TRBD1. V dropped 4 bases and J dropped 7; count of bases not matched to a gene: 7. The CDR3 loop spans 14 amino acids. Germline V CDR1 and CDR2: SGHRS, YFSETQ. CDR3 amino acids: CASSAGQGSNEQFF. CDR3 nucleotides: TGCGCCAGCAGCGCCGGACAGGGCTCGAATGAGCAGTTCTTC.

CDR3 loop: CASSPYSNQPQHF. The CDR3 bases are TGTGCCAGCAGTCCGTATAGCAATCAGCCCCAGCATTTT. This sequence joins TRBV28 and TRBJ1-5; D is uncertain. Trimming stripped 5 bases from V and 0 bases from J, with 5 bases between. The CDR3 runs to 13 residues. From germline, CDR1 is MDHEN and CDR2 SYDVKM.

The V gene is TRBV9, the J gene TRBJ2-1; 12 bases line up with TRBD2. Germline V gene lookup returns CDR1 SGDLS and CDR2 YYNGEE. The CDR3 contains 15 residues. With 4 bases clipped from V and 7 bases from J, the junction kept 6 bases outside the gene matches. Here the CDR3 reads CASSSLAGGRNEQFF. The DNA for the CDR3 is TGTGCCAGCAGCTCCCTAGCGGGGGGGCGTAATGAGCAGTTCTTC. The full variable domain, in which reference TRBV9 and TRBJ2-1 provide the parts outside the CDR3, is DSGVTQTPKHLITATGQRVTLRCSPRSGDLSVYWYQQSLDQGLQFLIQYYNGEERAKGNILERFSAQQFPDLHSELNLSSLELGDSALYFCASSSLAGGRNEQFFGPGTRLTVL.

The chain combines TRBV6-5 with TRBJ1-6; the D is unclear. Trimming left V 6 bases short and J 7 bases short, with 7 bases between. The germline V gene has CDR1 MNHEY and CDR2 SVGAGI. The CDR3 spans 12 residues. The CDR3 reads CASRAGNSPLHF. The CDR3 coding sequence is TGTGCCAGCAGGGCGGGGAATTCACCCCTCCACTTT.

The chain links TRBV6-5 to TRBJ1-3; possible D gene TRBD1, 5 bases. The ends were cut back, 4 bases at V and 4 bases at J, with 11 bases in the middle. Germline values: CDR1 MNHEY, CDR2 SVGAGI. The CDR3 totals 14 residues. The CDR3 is CASSSGVSGNTIYF. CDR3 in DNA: TGTGCCAGCAGTTCGGGGGTTTCAGGAAACACCATATATTTT.

The CDR3 region is CASIGHEISGANVLTF. The CDR3 DNA follows: TGTGCCAGTATTGGTCATGAGATCTCTGGGGCCAACGTCCTGACTTTC. V is TRBV19 and J is TRBJ2-6; D gene uncertain. This CDR3 is 16 amino acids long. CDR1 LNHDA and CDR2 SQIVND come from the germline V gene (reference sequence). V lost 7 bases, J lost 0 bases, and 13 bases lay in between.

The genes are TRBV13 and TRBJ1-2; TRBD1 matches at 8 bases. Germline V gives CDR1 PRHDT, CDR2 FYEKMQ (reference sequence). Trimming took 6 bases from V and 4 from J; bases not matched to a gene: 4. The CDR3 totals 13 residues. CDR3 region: CASSSDRGYGYTF. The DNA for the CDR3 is TGTGCCAGCAGTTCCGACAGGGGCTATGGCTACACCTTC.

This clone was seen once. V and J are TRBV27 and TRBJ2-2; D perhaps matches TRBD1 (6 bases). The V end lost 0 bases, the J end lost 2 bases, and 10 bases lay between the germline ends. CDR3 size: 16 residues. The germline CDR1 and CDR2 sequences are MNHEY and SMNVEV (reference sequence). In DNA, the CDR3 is TGTGCCAGCAGTTTATCGGAGGACAGTAACACCGGGGAGCTGTTTTTT. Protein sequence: CASSLSEDSNTGELFF.